This T cell receptor (beta chain) was sequenced in a study of OX40 agonist ivuxolimab in advanced cancers. For the study in its entirety: Ivuxolimab was a fully human IgG2 agonistic monoclonal antibody targeting the costimulatory receptor OX40 (CD134). Intravenous ivuxolimab was administered to patients every 2 weeks at six dose levels: 0.01, 0.1, 0.3, 1.5, 3 and 10 mg/kg. Of the roughly 53 patients in dose escalation, 19 had hepatocellular carcinoma, some 15 had melanoma, 9 had renal cell carcinoma and 9 had head and neck cancer. The dose-escalation cohort was approximately 83% male with a mean age of approximately 60 years, ranging from roughly 20 to 80. Prior anti-PD-1, anti-PD-L1 or anti-CTLA-4 therapy was permitted, and approximately 40% of dose-escalation patients had received checkpoint inhibitors. Three dose-escalation patients achieved partial responses, one with hepatocellular carcinoma and two with cutaneous melanoma. Peripheral TCRbeta sequencing was intended to test whether TCR sequence diversity was altered and clonal T-cell expansion was caused by ivuxolimab. The paper reports the monotherapy dose-escalation portion (N of about 51 patients) of the phase I ivuxolimab trial. On the study overall, not on this receptor specifically: After ivuxolimab, expanded clones were on average more numerous among CD8+ T cells than among CD4+ T cells. At doses of 0.1 to 3.0 mg/kg, clonal expansion of both CD4+ and CD8+ blood T cells was observed from baseline to week 6. The antigen specificity of the peripheral T cells that underwent clonal expansion was not determined. In the 0.1-3.0 mg/kg groups, partial responders had among the lowest normalized peripheral clonal expansion, particularly in CD8+ T cells. Low levels of normalized T-cell clonal expansion were also shown by some nonresponding patients.

Patients with a history of autoimmune disease or receiving systemic immunosuppression were excluded from the trial. In every dose cohort, peripheral blood was drawn for TCR sequencing at baseline, cycle 4 day 1, and cycle 7 day 1. Samples were obtained from an open-label, multicenter, first-in-human phase I dose-escalation trial of ivuxolimab. Adults with locally advanced or metastatic melanoma, renal cell carcinoma, hepatocellular carcinoma or head and neck squamous cell carcinoma were enrolled in the trial. Before TCR sequencing, CD4+ and CD8+ T cells were separately sorted from peripheral blood. As for this clone: No antigen is known for it. No clone much larger than this one lies a single base away; base qualities are absent.

To sequence the TCRbeta CDR3 region, genomic DNA was isolated from the sorted cells. TCRbeta CDR3 regions were sequenced using the immunoSEQ Assay. The table was pulled from immuneACCESS by TCRdb, which kept in-frame rearrangements only. Such tables lose some clones; where checked, under half of the loss comes from unresolved V genes, and the rest has no known cause. The sample yields about 83,000 clones; approximately 79% were counted once. The ten largest clones represent under 2% of the sample. For CDR1 and CDR2, the germline V gene lists MDHEN and SYDVKM. The cysteine opens and the phenylalanine closes a CDR3 of 14 amino acids. The retained sequence is limited to the CDR3, 42 bases, with the frame set at the first base. V is clipped by 4 bases and J by 1 base, and the sequence between their germline boundaries is 10 bases long.

This receptor was taken from an adult with an advanced solid tumor such as melanoma, head and neck, liver or kidney cancer. Specimen: CD4+ or CD8+ T cells sorted from blood, collected in a trial of the OX40 agonist ivuxolimab. Rearrangement joined TRBV28 to TRBJ2-5; the D gene assignment is ambiguous. The CDR3 is CASSSPGVQETQYF. At the DNA level, the sequence is TGTGCCAGCAGTTCGCCCGGCGTCCAAGAGACCCAGTACTTC.